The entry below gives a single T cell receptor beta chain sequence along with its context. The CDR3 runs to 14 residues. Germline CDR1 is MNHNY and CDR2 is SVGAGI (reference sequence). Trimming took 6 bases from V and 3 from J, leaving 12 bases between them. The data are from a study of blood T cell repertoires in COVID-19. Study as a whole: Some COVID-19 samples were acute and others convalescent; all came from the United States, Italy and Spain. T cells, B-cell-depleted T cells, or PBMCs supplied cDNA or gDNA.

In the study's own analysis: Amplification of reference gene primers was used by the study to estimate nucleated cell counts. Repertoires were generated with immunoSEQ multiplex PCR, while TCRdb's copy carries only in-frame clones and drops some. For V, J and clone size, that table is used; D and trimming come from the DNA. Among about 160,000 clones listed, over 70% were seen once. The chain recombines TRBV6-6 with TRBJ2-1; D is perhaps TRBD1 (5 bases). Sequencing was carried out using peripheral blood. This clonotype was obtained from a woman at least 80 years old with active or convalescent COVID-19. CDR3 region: CASRTDSFYNEQFF. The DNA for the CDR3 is TGTGCCAGCAGGACCGACAGTTTCTACAATGAGCAGTTCTTC.